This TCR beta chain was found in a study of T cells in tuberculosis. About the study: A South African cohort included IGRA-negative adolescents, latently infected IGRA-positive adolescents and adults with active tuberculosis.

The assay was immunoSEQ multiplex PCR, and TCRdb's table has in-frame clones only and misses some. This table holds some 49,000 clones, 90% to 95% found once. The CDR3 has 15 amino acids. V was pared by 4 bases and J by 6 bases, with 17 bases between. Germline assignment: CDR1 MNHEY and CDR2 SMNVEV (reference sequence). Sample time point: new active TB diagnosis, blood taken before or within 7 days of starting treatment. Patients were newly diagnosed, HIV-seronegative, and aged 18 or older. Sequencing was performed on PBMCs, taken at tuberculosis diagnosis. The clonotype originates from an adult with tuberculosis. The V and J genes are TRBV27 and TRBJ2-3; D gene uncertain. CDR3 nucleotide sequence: TGTGCCAGCAGTTCGATTGGGCCCCTCCCGGATACGCAGTATTTT. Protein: CASSSIGPLPDTQYF.